These T cell receptor beta chains were read from a single sample in a study of T cell responses to AZD1222 COVID-19 vaccine. Assay: immunoSEQ multiplex PCR; the TCRdb copy retains only in-frame clones and omits some. This sample carries about 110,000 clones, around 90% of them seen once, and the ten largest clones take more than 14%. The sequenced sample was peripheral blood, obtained 28 days after the second AZD1222 dose. The receptors shown here come from an adult who received the AZD1222 COVID-19 vaccine. Both conserved end residues are part of each CDR3. The order of the fields is J gene, D gene, clone size, V gene, CDR3 protein, CDR3 DNA. A D gene is named only where the DNA matches it firmly. Some rows have no size entry. The others give once, few or many, or a class for an expanded clone.

TRBJ1-2,.,.,TRBV2,CASSGTYYGYTF,TGTGCCAGCAGTGGGACATACTATGGCTACACCTTC
TRBJ2-4,.,.,TRBV14,CASKKARPRKGKMIQYF,TGTGCCAGCAAAAAGGCCCGCCCCCGCAAGGGGAAGATGATTCAGTACTTC
TRBJ2-7,TRBD1,few,TRBV6-6,CASSYHETGQGYEQYF,TGTGCCAGCAGTTACCACGAAACGGGACAGGGCTACGAGCAGTACTTC
TRBJ1-2,.,.,TRBV29-1,CSVAEGGGYTF,TGCAGCGTCGCTGAGGGCGGGGGCTACACCTTC
TRBJ1-6,.,.,TRBV7-9,CASIAPSTGPEPLHF,TGTGCCAGCATAGCACCATCTACAGGGCCGGAGCCCCTCCACTTT
TRBJ2-7,TRBD2,.,TRBV7-8,CASSGSGSSRYEQYF,TGTGCCAGCAGCGGTAGCGGGAGCAGTAGGTACGAGCAGTACTTC
TRBJ2-3,TRBD2,.,TRBV9,CASSLGLAGGTDTQYF,TGTGCCAGCAGCCTCGGACTAGCGGGAGGCACAGATACGCAGTATTTT
TRBJ2-7,.,.,TRBV12-3/TRBV12-4,CASSSDREQYF,TGTGCCAGCAGTTCGGACCGCGAGCAGTACTTC
TRBJ2-1,.,.,TRBV24-1,CATSDPGTGAYNEQFF,TGTGCCACCAGTGACCCAGGGACGGGAGCCTACAATGAGCAGTTCTTC
TRBJ2-7,TRBD1,.,TRBV5-1,CASSLRTGTFYEQYF,TGCGCCAGCAGCTTGAGGACAGGGACATTCTACGAGCAGTACTTC
TRBJ1-1,.,.,TRBV5-1,CASSTQPETGTEAFF,TGCGCCAGCAGCACCCAACCAGAAACGGGCACTGAAGCTTTCTTT
TRBJ1-4,TRBD1,.,TRBV11-2,CASSPSGTGREKLFF,TGTGCCAGCAGTCCATCCGGGACAGGGCGTGAAAAACTGTTTTTT
TRBJ1-5,.,.,TRBV9,CASSVGTDVRQPQHF,TGTGCCAGCAGCGTAGGGACAGATGTCAGGCAGCCCCAGCATTTT
TRBJ2-3,.,.,TRBV5-4,CASSPGRSEAQYF,TGTGCCAGCAGCCCGGGACGTTCAGAGGCGCAGTATTTT
TRBJ1-3,.,.,TRBV6-5,CASSYWGSGSGNTIYF,TGTGCCAGCAGTTACTGGGGCAGCGGCTCTGGAAACACCATATATTTT
TRBJ1-2,TRBD1,few,TRBV9,CASSVGQGSYGYTF,TGTGCCAGCAGCGTAGGACAGGGTTCCTATGGCTACACCTTC
TRBJ2-2,TRBD2,.,TRBV19,CASSLWGGDTGELFF,TGTGCCAGTAGTCTTTGGGGGGGAGACACCGGGGAGCTGTTTTTT
TRBJ1-6,TRBD1,.,TRBV7-9,CASSLRQGNSPLHF,TGTGCCAGCAGCTTAAGACAGGGGAATTCACCCCTCCACTTT
TRBJ1-5,TRBD1,.,TRBV6-4,CASSATGGNQPQHF,TGTGCCAGCAGTGCCACAGGGGGCAATCAGCCCCAGCATTTT
TRBJ1-1,.,.,TRBV9,CASSVDGGWGTEAFF,TGTGCCAGCAGCGTAGATGGGGGATGGGGCACTGAAGCTTTCTTT
TRBJ2-3,.,.,TRBV4-2,CASSQGGLSDTQYF,TGTGCCAGCAGCCAGGGGGGGCTGTCTGATACGCAGTATTTT
TRBJ1-2,.,.,TRBV20-1,CSANPGYGYTF,TGCAGTGCCAACCCAGGCTATGGCTACACCTTC
TRBJ1-2,.,once,TRBV9,CASSADLAGYTF,TGTGCCAGCAGCGCGGACCTAGCTGGCTACACCTTC
TRBJ2-3,TRBD1,.,TRBV5-1,CASSLGQGATDTQYF,TGCGCCAGCAGCTTGGGACAGGGGGCCACAGATACGCAGTATTTT
TRBJ2-7,.,.,TRBV11-2,CASSSTLDPPEQYF,TGTGCCAGCAGCTCGACACTCGACCCACCCGAGCAGTACTTC
TRBJ2-7,.,.,TRBV6-5,CASTRGGPNYEQYF,TGTGCCAGCACCCGAGGGGGACCTAACTACGAGCAGTACTTC
TRBJ1-2,TRBD1,.,TRBV11-2,CASKAPGGNGYTF,TGTGCCAGCAAAGCCCCAGGGGGAAATGGCTACACCTTC
TRBJ1-1,.,.,TRBV3-1/TRBV3-2,CASSQGLEAFF,TGTGCCAGCAGCCAAGGTCTTGAAGCTTTCTTT
TRBJ2-7,.,.,TRBV30,CAWSRGGGYEQYF,TGTGCCTGGAGTCGGGGAGGGGGCTACGAGCAGTACTTC
TRBJ2-2,TRBD2,.,TRBV5-1,CASSRTSGTGELFF,TGCGCCAGCAGCCGGACTAGCGGAACCGGGGAGCTGTTTTTT
TRBJ1-4,TRBD1,.,TRBV30,CAWSGDRGGQGEKLFF,TGTGCCTGGAGTGGGGACAGGGGGGGGCAAGGTGAAAAACTGTTTTTT
TRBJ2-3,.,.,TRBV29-1,CSVGGIRDKRTDTQYF,TGCAGCGTCGGGGGCATCCGGGACAAACGCACAGATACGCAGTATTTT
TRBJ1-5,.,.,TRBV3-1/TRBV3-2,CASSQGTLGQPQHF,TGTGCCAGCAGCCAGGGGACCCTGGGTCAGCCCCAGCATTTT
TRBJ2-5,TRBD1,.,TRBV6-5,CASSYARGLGQETQYF,TGTGCCAGCAGTTACGCCAGGGGGCTAGGGCAAGAGACCCAGTACTTC
TRBJ1-2,TRBD1,.,TRBV7-9,CASSNRGYGYTF,TGTGCCAGCAGCAACAGGGGATATGGCTACACCTTC
TRBJ2-5,.,once,TRBV11-3,CASSLDSGRAETQYF,TGTGCCAGCAGCTTAGATAGTGGCAGGGCAGAGACCCAGTACTTC
TRBJ2-3,.,.,TRBV6-4,CASSRGQGVDTQYF,TGTGCCAGCAGTCGAGGGCAGGGAGTAGATACGCAGTATTTT
TRBJ2-7,.,.,TRBV7-9,CASSLAGQGYEQYF,TGTGCCAGCAGCTTAGCCGGGCAGGGCTACGAGCAGTACTTC
TRBJ1-1,.,many,TRBV7-9,CASSHLAPEAFF,TGTGCCAGCAGCCACCTAGCTCCTGAAGCTTTCTTT
TRBJ2-7,TRBD2,few,TRBV4-1,CASSPGPGTSAYF,TGCGCCAGCAGCCCCGGGCCCGGGACTAGCGCGTACTTC
TRBJ2-7,.,few,TRBV24-1,CATSDLYSYEQYF,TGTGCCACCAGTGATTTGTACAGCTACGAGCAGTACTTC
TRBJ2-1,TRBD2,.,TRBV7-9,CASSKTWTSGLYNEQFF,TGTGCCAGCAGTAAAACCTGGACTAGCGGTCTTTACAATGAGCAGTTCTTC
TRBJ2-7,.,once,TRBV7-9,CASSFQGSEQYF,TGTGCCAGCAGCTTTCAGGGGTCCGAGCAGTACTTC